The present entry profiles one T cell receptor (beta chain) with its context. Its antigen is currently unknown. The germline CDR1 and CDR2 sequences are KGHDR and SFDVKD. This CDR3 spans 14 amino acids. V lost 2 bases and J lost 5; bases outside the gene matches: 3. This entry comes from a study of T cell responses to AZD1222 COVID-19 vaccine. About the study: Second-dose intervals near 4 or 12 weeks were combined.

Study-level results: Females outnumbered males among donors, who were mostly white British; clonal diversity was possibly underestimated. Regions left unmutated in variants are reportedly the target of nearly half of spike-specific TCRs.

Profiling relied on immunoSEQ multiplex PCR, and the TCRdb table lists in-frame clones only, not all of them. The data contain approximately 130,000 clones, approximately 93% of them singletons. The source was peripheral blood, collected on day 0 of AZD1222 vaccination. The rearrangement joins TRBV24-1 to TRBJ2-5; 8 bases line up with TRBD1. This TCR came from an adult in good health. CDR3 residues: CATSDSDRDETQYF. CDR3 nucleotide sequence: TGTGCCACCAGTGATTCGGACAGGGATGAGACCCAGTACTTC.